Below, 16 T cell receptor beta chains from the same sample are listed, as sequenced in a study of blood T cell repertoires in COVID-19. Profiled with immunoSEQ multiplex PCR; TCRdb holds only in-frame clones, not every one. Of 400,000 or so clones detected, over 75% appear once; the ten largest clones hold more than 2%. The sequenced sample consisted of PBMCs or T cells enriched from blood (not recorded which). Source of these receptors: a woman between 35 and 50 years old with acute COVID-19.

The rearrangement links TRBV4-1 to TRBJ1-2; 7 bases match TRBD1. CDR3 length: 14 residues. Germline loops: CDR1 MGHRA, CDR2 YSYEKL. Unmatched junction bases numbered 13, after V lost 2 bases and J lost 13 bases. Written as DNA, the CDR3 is TGCGCCAGCAGCCAACTTAACAGGGGCGCGGGGTCCACCTTC. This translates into CASSQLNRGAGSTF.

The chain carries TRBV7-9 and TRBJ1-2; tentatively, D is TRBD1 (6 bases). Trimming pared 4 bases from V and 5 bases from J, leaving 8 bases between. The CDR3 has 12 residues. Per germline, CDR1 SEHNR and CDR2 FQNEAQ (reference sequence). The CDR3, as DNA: TGTGCCAGCAGCTCCGGACAGTATGGCTACACCTTC. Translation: CASSSGQYGYTF.

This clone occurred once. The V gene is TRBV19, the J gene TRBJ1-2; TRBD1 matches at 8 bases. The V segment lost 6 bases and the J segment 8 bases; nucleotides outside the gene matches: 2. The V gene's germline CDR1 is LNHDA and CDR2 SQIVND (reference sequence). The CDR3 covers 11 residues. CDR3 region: CASRTGVGYTF. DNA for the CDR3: TGTGCCAGTAGGACAGGGGTCGGCTACACCTTC.

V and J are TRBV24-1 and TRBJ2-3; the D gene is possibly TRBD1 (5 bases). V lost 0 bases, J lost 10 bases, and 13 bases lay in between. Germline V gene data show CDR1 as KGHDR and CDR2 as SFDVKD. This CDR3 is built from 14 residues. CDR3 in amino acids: CATSDLQGAGPQYF. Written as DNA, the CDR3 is TGTGCCACCAGTGATTTGCAAGGGGCCGGTCCGCAGTATTTT.

This CDR3 is CAWSEGDQPQHF. Here the CDR3 DNA reads TGTGCCTGGAGTGAGGGGGATCAGCCCCAGCATTTT. The chain carries TRBV30 and TRBJ1-5, with a possible D match to TRBD1 (6 bases). This CDR3 is 12 amino acids long. Germline V lookup: CDR1 GTSNPN, CDR2 SVGIG (reference sequence). Trimming removed 1 base at V and 5 bases at J, with 6 bases between.

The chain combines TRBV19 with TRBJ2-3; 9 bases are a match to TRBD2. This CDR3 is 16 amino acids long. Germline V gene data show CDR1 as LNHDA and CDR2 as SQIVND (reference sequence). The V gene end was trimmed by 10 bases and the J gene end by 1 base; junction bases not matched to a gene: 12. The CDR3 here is CATDGGLAGGTDTQYF. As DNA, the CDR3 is TGTGCCACCGACGGGGGCTTAGCGGGGGGCACAGATACGCAGTATTTT.

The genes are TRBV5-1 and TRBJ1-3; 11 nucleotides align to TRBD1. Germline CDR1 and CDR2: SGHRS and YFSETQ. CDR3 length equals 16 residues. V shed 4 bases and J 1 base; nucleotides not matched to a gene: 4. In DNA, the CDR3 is TGCGCCAGCAGCCTAGGACAGGGGGCGTCTGGAAACACCATATATTTT. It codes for CASSLGQGASGNTIYF.

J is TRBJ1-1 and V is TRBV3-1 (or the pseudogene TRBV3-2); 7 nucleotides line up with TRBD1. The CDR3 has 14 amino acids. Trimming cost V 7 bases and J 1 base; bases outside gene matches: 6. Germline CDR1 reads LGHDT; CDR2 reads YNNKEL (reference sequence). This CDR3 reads CASTRGQENTEAFF. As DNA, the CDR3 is TGTGCCAGCACCAGAGGACAGGAGAACACTGAAGCTTTCTTT.

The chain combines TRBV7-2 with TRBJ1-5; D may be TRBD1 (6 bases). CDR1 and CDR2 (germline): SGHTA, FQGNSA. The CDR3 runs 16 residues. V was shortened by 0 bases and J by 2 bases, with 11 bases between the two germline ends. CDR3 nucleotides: TGTGCCAGCAGCTTAGCGGGACAAGGGGGCAATCAGCCCCAGCATTTT. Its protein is CASSLAGQGGNQPQHF.

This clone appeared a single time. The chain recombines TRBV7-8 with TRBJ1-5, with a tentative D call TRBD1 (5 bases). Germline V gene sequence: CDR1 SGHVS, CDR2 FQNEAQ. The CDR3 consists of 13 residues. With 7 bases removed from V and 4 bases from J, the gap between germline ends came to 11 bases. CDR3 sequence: CASTTGGNQPQHF. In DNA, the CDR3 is TGTGCCAGCACCACTGGGGGGAATCAGCCCCAGCATTTT.

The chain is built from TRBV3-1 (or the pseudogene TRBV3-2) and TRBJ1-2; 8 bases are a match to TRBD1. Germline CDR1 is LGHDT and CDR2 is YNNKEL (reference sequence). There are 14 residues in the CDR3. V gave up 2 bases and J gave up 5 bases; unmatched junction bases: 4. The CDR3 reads CASSQPDRAYGYTF. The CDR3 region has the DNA TGTGCCAGCAGCCAACCGGACAGGGCTTATGGCTACACCTTC.

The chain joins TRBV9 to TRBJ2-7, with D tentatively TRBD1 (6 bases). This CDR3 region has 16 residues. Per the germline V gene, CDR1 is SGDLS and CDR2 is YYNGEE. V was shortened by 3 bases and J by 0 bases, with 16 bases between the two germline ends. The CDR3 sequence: CASSGSGTPSSYEQYF. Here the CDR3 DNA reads TGTGCCAGCAGCGGTTCCGGGACACCAAGCTCCTACGAGCAGTACTTC.

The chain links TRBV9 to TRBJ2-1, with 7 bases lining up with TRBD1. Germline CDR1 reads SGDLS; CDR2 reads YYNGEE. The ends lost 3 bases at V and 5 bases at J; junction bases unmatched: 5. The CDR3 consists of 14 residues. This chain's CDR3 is CASSARDSNNEQFF. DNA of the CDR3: TGTGCCAGCAGCGCCCGGGACAGTAACAATGAGCAGTTCTTC.

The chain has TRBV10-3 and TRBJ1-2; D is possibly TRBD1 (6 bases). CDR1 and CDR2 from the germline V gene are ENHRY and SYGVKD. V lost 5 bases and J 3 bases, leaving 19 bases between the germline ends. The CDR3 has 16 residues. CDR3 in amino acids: CAISQNSGDLYYGYTF. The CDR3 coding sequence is TGTGCCATCAGTCAGAATTCAGGGGATCTGTACTATGGCTACACCTTC.

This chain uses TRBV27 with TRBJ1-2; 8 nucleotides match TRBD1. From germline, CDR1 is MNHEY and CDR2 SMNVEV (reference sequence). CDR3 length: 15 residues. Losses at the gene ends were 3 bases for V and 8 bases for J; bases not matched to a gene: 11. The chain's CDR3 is CASSFRDRGMWGYTF. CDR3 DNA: TGTGCCAGCAGTTTTCGAGACAGGGGTATGTGGGGCTACACCTTC.

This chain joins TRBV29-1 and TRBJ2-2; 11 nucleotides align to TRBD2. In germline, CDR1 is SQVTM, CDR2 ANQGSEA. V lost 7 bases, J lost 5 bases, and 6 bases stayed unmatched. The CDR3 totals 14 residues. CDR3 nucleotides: TGCAGCGGGGCTAGCGGGGGGCCTACCGGGGAGCTGTTTTTT. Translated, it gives CSGASGGPTGELFF.